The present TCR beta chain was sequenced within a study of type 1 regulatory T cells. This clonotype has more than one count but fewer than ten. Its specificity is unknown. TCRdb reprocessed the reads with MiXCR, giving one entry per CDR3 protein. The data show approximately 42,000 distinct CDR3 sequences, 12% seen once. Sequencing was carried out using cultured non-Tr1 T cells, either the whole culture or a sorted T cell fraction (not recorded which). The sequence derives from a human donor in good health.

CDR3 sequence: CASSLIAGGRYEQYF. CDR3 DNA sequence: TGTGCCAGCAGTTTAATAGCGGGAGGGCGGTACGAGCAGTACTTC. The chain recombines TRBV28 with TRBJ2-7, with 11 bases identical to TRBD2. The germline CDR1 and CDR2 sequences are MDHEN and SYDVKM. This CDR3 region has 15 residues. After removal of 2 bases from V and 4 bases from J, the junction contained 4 bases not matched to a gene.